This is a list of T cell receptor beta chains from one sample in a study of shared clonotypes between healthy human individuals. The data were produced by immunoSEQ multiplex PCR, yet TCRdb's version contains in-frame clones alone and is incomplete. There are about 1 million clones in the sample; around four fifths occur only once, and approximately 1.5% lies in the top ten. Sequenced sample: memory CD4+ T cells sorted from blood. Receptor source: a man in his late teens or twenties in good health. Each CDR3 is given with its conserved first and last residue. A D gene is named only where the DNA matches it firmly. Expanded clones are given a class, and other clones once, few, many or no size at all.

j_gene | d_gene | abundance | v_gene | CDR3nt | CDR3aa
TRBJ2-7 | TRBD2 | - | TRBV4-2 | TGTGCCAGCAGCCAAGATCACGCGGGGGGCTCCTACGAGCAGTACTTC | CASSQDHAGGSYEQYF
TRBJ2-3 | - | - | TRBV9 | TGTGCCAGCAGCGTAGGAGGAGGGGATAGCACAGATACGCAGTATTTT | CASSVGGGDSTDTQYF
TRBJ1-5 | - | - | TRBV21-1 | TGTGCCAGCAGCAAAGTTGCCAGGTGCAATCAGCCCCAGCATTTT | CASSKVARCNQPQHF
TRBJ1-3 | TRBD1 | - | TRBV7-8 | TGTGCCAGCAGCAGGCGACAGGGGGCTGGAAACACCATATATTTT | CASSRRQGAGNTIYF
TRBJ1-5 | TRBD1 | - | TRBV5-4 | TGTGCCAGCAGCCAGGGGACAGGGGGCCATCAGCCCCAGCATTTT | CASSQGTGGHQPQHF
TRBJ2-7 | TRBD1 | - | TRBV28 | TGTGCCAGCAGTTTATACAGGGGGCAAAGGTACGAGCAGTACTTC | CASSLYRGQRYEQYF
TRBJ1-1 | - | - | TRBV2 | TGTGCCATCCTAGACGGCATGAACACTGAAGCTTTCTTT | CAILDGMNTEAFF
TRBJ2-1 | - | few | TRBV2 | TGTGCCAGCAAGAGGTCCAATGAGCAGTTCTTC | CASKRSNEQFF
TRBJ2-1 | - | once | TRBV5-6 | TGTGCCAGCAGCTTGGCGGTGAGCTCCTACAATGAGCAGTTCTTC | CASSLAVSSYNEQFF
TRBJ2-1 | TRBD2 | few | TRBV4-3 | TGCGCCAGCAGCCAGGGGACTAGCGGGAGAGGCCGGTACAATGAGCAGTTCTTC | CASSQGTSGRGRYNEQFF
TRBJ2-3 | - | - | TRBV9 | TGTGCCAGCAGCCCCGGAACCTTAGGTTGGGATACGCAGTATTTT | CASSPGTLGWDTQYF
TRBJ2-3 | - | - | TRBV10-3 | TGTGCCATCAGTGGCGAACTCGGAGATACGCAGTATTTT | CAISGELGDTQYF
TRBJ2-1 | TRBD2 | - | TRBV5-1 | TGCGCCAGCAGCTTGGCCGCGCGGGGGGGCAGCAATGAGCAGTTCTTC | CASSLAARGGSNEQFF
TRBJ2-7 | - | - | TRBV14 | TGTGCCAGCAGCCACCTGGCAAGCCGGGTGGTATTC | CASSHLASRVVF
TRBJ2-5 | - | - | TRBV6-5 | TGTGCCAGCAGTTACGCGACCCCAGGGAAACAGACCCAGTACTTC | CASSYATPGKQTQYF
TRBJ1-2 | TRBD1 | - | TRBV18 | TGTGCCAGCTCACCACCGGGCAGGGGGCTCGGCTACACCTTC | CASSPPGRGLGYTF
TRBJ1-4 | - | - | TRBV5-1 | TGCGCCAGCAGCTTGGCCGGGTCCGGAGAAAAACTGTTTTTT | CASSLAGSGEKLFF
TRBJ2-1 | - | - | TRBV7-2 | TGTGCCAGCAGCTCGGGACAGATTAGCGGCCTTTCCTACAATGAGCAGTTCTTC | CASSSGQISGLSYNEQFF
TRBJ1-4 | TRBD1 | - | TRBV2 | TGTGCCAGCAGAAGTGGACAGGCGTTCTCAACTAATGAAAAACTGTTTTTT | CASRSGQAFSTNEKLFF
TRBJ2-5 | - | - | TRBV7-3 | TGTGCCAGCAGCTTAGGCGACAGGTACCAAGAGACCCAGTACTTC | CASSLGDRYQETQYF
TRBJ2-7 | TRBD2 | - | TRBV5-1 | TGCGCCAGCAGCCCGGGGGGGGCACTCAGCTCCTACGAGCAGTACTTC | CASSPGGALSSYEQYF
TRBJ2-6 | - | - | TRBV6-1 | TGTGCCAGCAGTGCAATCTTAGGGGCCAACGTCCTGACTTTC | CASSAILGANVLTF
TRBJ2-7 | - | - | TRBV28 | TGTGCCAGCAGTTTATTCCCATACGAGCAGTACTTC | CASSLFPYEQYF
TRBJ2-4 | - | - | TRBV5-4 | TGTGCCAGCAGCTTGGGGGCCTCGGAGGACATTCAGTACTTC | CASSLGASEDIQYF
TRBJ1-1 | - | - | TRBV7-9 | TGTGCCAGCAGCTCCAGCGTTATGAACACTGAAGCTTTCTTT | CASSSSVMNTEAFF
TRBJ1-2 | - | few | TRBV6-1 | TGTGCCAGCAGCGAGGGGCGGGTAGTCTTC | CASSEGRVVF
TRBJ2-5 | TRBD1 | - | TRBV30 | TGTGCCTGGAGTGGAGGGGGCCTGGGGGAGACCCAGTACTTC | CAWSGGGLGETQYF
TRBJ2-6 | - | - | TRBV6-1 | TGTGCCACCCATGACAGCTCTGGGGCCAACGTCCTGACTTTC | CATHDSSGANVLTF
TRBJ2-1 | TRBD1 | - | TRBV18 | TGTGCCAGCTCAGTCGACAGGGTCCTTTACAATGAGCAGTTCTTC | CASSVDRVLYNEQFF